Each of the 30 T cell receptor beta chains below was sequenced from the same sample in a study of Graves' ophthalmopathy and Graves' hyperthyroidism. The authors amplified TCR beta CDR3 regions, and they did so from RNA transcripts for repertoire sequencing. After a first-round RT-PCR with HTBI primers, a second-round multiplex PCR was run. Via MiXCR, TCRdb re-called the multiplex PCR reads, giving one row per CDR3 protein. The table has approximately 330,000 distinct CDR3 sequences, 15% to 20% seen once. Sequenced input: peripheral blood. The receptors were sampled from an adult man with Graves' ophthalmopathy.

This clonotype was seen repeatedly, ten times or more. The chain has TRBV19 and TRBJ2-5; TRBD2 aligns across 9 bases. CDR1 is LNHDA and CDR2 is SQIVND in the germline V gene (reference sequence). The V and J ends lost 5 bases and 5 bases, in that order; junction bases with no gene match: 9. The CDR3 spans 15 residues. The CDR3 DNA sequence: TGTGCCAGTAGTCCAAGCGGGAGGCGCCGTGAGACCCAGTACTTC. This sequence encodes CASSPSGRRRETQYF. Full variable domain (rest looked up from reference TRBV19 and TRBJ2-5): DGGITQSPKYLFRKEGQNVTLSCEQNLNHDAMYWYRQDPGQGLRLIYYSQIVNDFQKGDIAEGYSVSREKKESFPLTVTSAQKNPTAFYLCASSPSGRRRETQYFGPGTRLLVL.

This clonotype was observed at least ten times. This chain uses TRBV5-1 with TRBJ2-7; D unclear. The CDR3 length is 14 residues. Germline V gene data show CDR1 as SGHRS and CDR2 as YFSETQ. Trimming removed 0 bases from V and 2 bases from J, with 9 bases in between. CDR3 region: CASSLADTTYEQYF. DNA for the CDR3: TGCGCCAGCAGCTTGGCAGACACCACCTACGAGCAGTACTTC.

This clonotype was counted at least ten times. This rearrangement joins TRBV27 to TRBJ1-6; no clear D gene. V was pared by 6 bases and J by 8 bases, with 11 bases between. Germline values: CDR1 MNHEY, CDR2 SMNVEV (reference sequence). This CDR3 comprises 13 residues. The DNA for the CDR3 is TGTGCCAGCAGCAGGATAAGGGATTCACCCCTCCACTTT. Translating gives CASSRIRDSPLHF.

The chain is built from TRBV24-1 and TRBJ2-2, with TRBD2 matching over 13 bases. Unmatched junction bases numbered 6, after V lost 4 bases and J lost 5 bases. The CDR3 totals 17 residues. Germline CDR1 and CDR2: KGHDR and SFDVKD. This CDR3 is CATSDPGLAGRTGELFF. The CDR3 DNA sequence: TGTGCCACCAGTGACCCGGGACTAGCGGGACGGACCGGGGAGCTGTTTTTT.

The chain is built from TRBV6-1 and TRBJ2-6; D gene uncertain. V was pared by 6 bases and J by 4 bases, with 16 bases between. Germline-derived CDR1 and CDR2 are MNHNS and SASEGT. The CDR3 consists of 16 residues. The CDR3: CASSSTPNVGANVLTF. The CDR3 coding sequence is TGTGCCAGCAGCTCCACTCCAAACGTGGGGGCCAACGTCCTGACTTTC.

This clonotype was counted at least ten times. J is TRBJ1-5 and V is TRBV12-3 or TRBV12-4; D unclear. V was shortened by 3 bases and J by 5 bases, with 5 bases between the two germline ends. The CDR3 has 12 residues. The CDR3 loop reads CASSFTDQPQHF. The CDR3, as DNA: TGTGCCAGCAGTTTTACGGATCAGCCCCAGCATTTT.

This clonotype was counted only a few times. J is TRBJ2-4 and V is TRBV28; 7 bases agree with TRBD1. CDR1 is MDHEN, CDR2 SYDVKM, per germline. The V segment lost 5 bases and the J segment 12 bases; nucleotides outside the gene matches: 10. The CDR3 contains 13 residues. In DNA, the CDR3 is TGTGCCAGCAGTGCTCCGACAGGGTCAGATCAGTACTTC. This encodes CASSAPTGSDQYF.

V gene TRBV4-2 combines with J gene TRBJ1-1; D unresolved. Germline loops: CDR1 LGHNA, CDR2 YNFKEQ. The V end was cut by 4 bases, the J end by 2 bases, with 8 bases between. The CDR3 is 13 residues long. The CDR3 loop reads CASSPELNTEAFF. As DNA, the CDR3 is TGTGCCAGCAGCCCAGAATTAAACACTGAAGCTTTCTTT.

This clonotype was counted ten times or more. This CDR3 is CAISERAGDSPLHF. DNA for the CDR3: TGTGCCATCAGTGAAAGAGCAGGAGATTCACCCCTCCACTTT. J is TRBJ1-6 and V is TRBV10-3; D is unclear. The V and J ends lost 3 bases and 8 bases respectively, with 11 bases between them. The germline gives CDR1 ENHRY, CDR2 SYGVKD. The CDR3 runs to 14 residues.

The sample holds many counts of this clonotype. The chain couples TRBV5-1 to TRBJ1-2; the D is unclear. The germline V and J ends were trimmed by 4 bases and 5 bases, with 12 bases remaining between them. There are 13 residues in the CDR3. Germline V lookup: CDR1 SGHRS, CDR2 YFSETQ. CDR3 residues: CASSQGRLYGYTF. The CDR3, as DNA: TGCGCCAGCAGCCAAGGACGGCTATATGGCTACACCTTC.

This clonotype was observed at least ten times. The J gene is TRBJ1-2, the V gene TRBV6-1; 10 positions agree with TRBD1. With 7 bases clipped from V and 7 bases from J, the junction kept 9 bases outside the gene matches. The CDR3 is made up of 14 amino acids. CDR1 is MNHNS, CDR2 SASEGT, per germline. The CDR3 region is CASTRDRGLRGYTF. The CDR3 DNA is TGTGCCAGCACCCGGGACAGGGGACTCCGTGGCTACACCTTC.

This chain links TRBV9 with TRBJ2-2; D is perhaps TRBD1 or TRBD2 (5 bases each). CDR3 size: 14 residues. Germline V gives CDR1 SGDLS, CDR2 YYNGEE. V was shortened by 3 bases and J by 7 bases, with 13 bases between the two germline ends. The CDR3 loop reads CASSGPRGIGELFF. Here the CDR3 DNA reads TGTGCCAGCAGCGGACCCCGGGGCATCGGGGAGCTGTTTTTT.

This clonotype came up many times. The chain carries TRBV30 and TRBJ2-2, with TRBD1 matching 7 bases. The J segment lost 3 bases and the V segment lost 0 bases, leaving 7 bases of the junction unmatched. The CDR3 contains 16 residues. Germline CDR1 is GTSNPN and CDR2 is SVGIG (reference sequence). CDR3 sequence reads: CAWSVRPTGYTGELFF. In DNA form, the CDR3 reads TGTGCCTGGAGTGTACGCCCGACAGGGTACACCGGGGAGCTGTTTTTT.

This clonotype showed up many times. This sequence joins TRBV12-3 or TRBV12-4 and TRBJ1-3; D not resolved. The CDR3 length is 13 residues. V was trimmed by 4 bases and J by 0 bases, leaving 4 bases between them. CDR3: CASSSRSGNTIYF. In nucleotides, the CDR3 is TGTGCCAGCAGTTCTCGCTCTGGAAACACCATATATTTT.

Comment on this clonotype: Mismatch with germline at one junction end may stem from a read error. The gene calls are TRBV20-1 and TRBJ1-6; D remains ambiguous. This CDR3 contains 15 residues. Germline CDR1 and CDR2: DFQATT and SNEGSKA (reference sequence). CDR3 amino acids: CSAKVGGQSNLPLHF. Here the CDR3 DNA reads TGCAGTGCTAAAGTAGGAGGTCAGAGTAATTTACCCCTCCACTTT.

At least ten counts were recorded for this clonotype. This sequence joins TRBV11-2 and TRBJ2-5; maybe TRBD2 (6 bases). Germline V gene sequence: CDR1 SGHAT, CDR2 FQNNGV. The V and J ends lost 5 bases and 1 base respectively, with 11 bases between them. CDR3 length equals 14 residues. CDR3 coding DNA: TGTGCCAGCAGCCGCCTGACTAGCCAAGAGACCCAGTACTTC. This encodes CASSRLTSQETQYF. The whole variable domain, remainder taken from reference TRBV11-2 and TRBJ2-5, is EAGVAQSPRYKIIEKRQSVAFWCNPISGHATLYWYQQILGQGPKLLIQFQNNGVVDDSQLPKDRFSAERLKGVDSTLKIQPAKLEDSAVYLCASSRLTSQETQYFGPGTRLLVL.

With regard to this clonotype: This may be a read error: a much more frequent sequence differs by one nucleotide. This sequence joins TRBV5-1 and TRBJ2-5, with TRBD2 as a possible D gene (7 bases). CDR3 size: 14 residues. Germline CDR1 SGHRS, CDR2 YFSETQ. V gave up 1 base and J gave up 4 bases, with 11 bases separating them. The CDR3 region is CASSLYGGRETQYF. CDR3 nucleotides: TGCGCCAGCAGCTTGTACGGGGGGCGAGAGACCCAGTACTTC. Variable domain in full (rest from reference TRBV5-1 and TRBJ2-5): KAGVTQTPRYLIKTRGQQVTLSCSPISGHRSVSWYQQTPGQGLQFLFEYFSETQRNKGNFPGRFSGRQFSNSRSEMNVSTLELGDSALYLCASSLYGGRETQYFGPGTRLLVL.

The table lists this clonotype with many counts. The CDR3 DNA follows: TGTGCCAGCAGAGTGGCGGGAGAATGGCCCCAGCATTTT. It yields the protein CASRVAGEWPQHF. The chain has TRBV2 and TRBJ1-5; D unclear. The germline gives CDR1 SNHLY, CDR2 FYNNEI. The CDR3 consists of 13 residues. With 6 bases removed from V and 9 bases from J, the gap between germline ends came to 15 bases.

The sample holds many counts of this clonotype. The chain recombines TRBV7-2 with TRBJ1-6, with TRBD1 identical over 8 bases. This CDR3 is 16 amino acids long. The J segment lost 7 bases and the V segment lost 0 bases, leaving 5 bases of the junction unmatched. In germline, CDR1 is SGHTA, CDR2 FQGNSA. CDR3 bases: TGTGCCAGCAGCTTAGCCCTGACAGGGGCAAATTCACCCCTCCACTTT. It yields the protein CASSLALTGANSPLHF.

This clonotype has a count of ten or more. This chain connects TRBV12-3 or TRBV12-4 to TRBJ2-2; maybe TRBD1 (5 bases). The CDR3 totals 14 residues. Trimming shortened V by 5 bases and J by 8 bases, and 15 bases separated the two germline ends. The DNA for the CDR3 is TGTGCCAGCAGTCTCAGGGTGGTTGGGGGGGAGCTGTTTTTT. It is translated as CASSLRVVGGELFF.

Many counts were recorded for this clonotype. The rearrangement uses TRBV9 and TRBJ1-6, with 7 bases fitting TRBD1. Germline V CDR1 and CDR2: SGDLS, YYNGEE. After removal of 3 bases from V and 0 bases from J, the junction contained 9 bases not matched to a gene. The CDR3 totals 18 residues. CDR3 coding DNA: TGTGCCAGCAGCGCCGCGACAGGGTTGGGCTCCTATAATTCACCCCTCCACTTT. Translation: CASSAATGLGSYNSPLHF.

This clonotype showed up many times. The rearrangement links TRBV29-1 to TRBJ2-1, with TRBD2 identical over 8 bases. The CDR3 extends over 13 amino acids. Germline-derived CDR1 and CDR2 are SQVTM and ANQGSEA. Trimming removed 7 bases from V and 3 bases from J; junction bases left unmatched: 5. Written as DNA, the CDR3 is TGCAGCGGGAGACTAGCGAGCTACAATGAGCAGTTCTTC. This codes for CSGRLASYNEQFF.

In its sample, this clonotype was seen many times. The genes are TRBV19 and TRBJ1-5; perhaps TRBD1 as D (5 bases). V gave up 3 bases and J gave up 6 bases, with 12 bases separating them. Germline CDR1 LNHDA, CDR2 SQIVND (reference sequence). CDR3 length equals 14 residues. CDR3 DNA sequence: TGTGCCAGTAGTATGGGGCAGGGATTTCAGCCCCAGCATTTT. Residues: CASSMGQGFQPQHF.

The chain joins TRBV12-3 or TRBV12-4 to TRBJ2-4; D is unresolved. CDR3 size: 11 residues. Trimming removed 3 bases at V and 7 bases at J, with 4 bases between. The CDR3 DNA follows: TGTGCCAGCAGTTTTTACAACATTCAGTACTTC. Residues: CASSFYNIQYF.

This clonotype was detected ten times or more. The chain employs TRBV6-5 and TRBJ1-1, with D perhaps TRBD1 (6 bases). Trimming pared 8 bases from V and 5 bases from J, leaving 15 bases between. This CDR3 region has 13 residues. The germline CDR1 and CDR2 sequences are MNHEY and SVGAGI. The chain's CDR3 is CASGGGRGTEAFF. DNA for the CDR3: TGTGCCAGCGGGGGGGGGCGCGGGACTGAAGCTTTCTTT.

The table lists this clonotype with many counts. This chain joins TRBV18 and TRBJ1-1; weak D call: TRBD1 (5 bases). Per the germline V gene, CDR1 is KGHSH and CDR2 is LQKENI. The CDR3 runs to 11 residues. V lost 6 bases and J 7 bases, leaving 9 bases between the germline ends. The CDR3 sequence is CASSRDFEAFF. The CDR3 region has the DNA TGTGCCAGCTCCCGGGACTTTGAAGCTTTCTTT.

This clonotype was counted many times. The chain combines TRBV15 with TRBJ1-2, with TRBD1 identical over 10 bases. V was pared by 4 bases and J by 2 bases, with 7 bases of the junction left unmatched. This CDR3 is 16 amino acids long. Germline V CDR1 and CDR2: LNHNV, YYDKDF (reference sequence). CDR3 nucleotide sequence: TGTGCCACCAGCAAACCTGGACAGGGGGGCAACTATGGCTACACCTTC. Encoded protein: CATSKPGQGGNYGYTF.

This clonotype was seen ten or more times. The chain couples TRBV20-1 to TRBJ2-5; TRBD2 matches 9 bases. Germline V gene sequence: CDR1 DFQATT, CDR2 SNEGSKA (reference sequence). V lost 6 bases to trimming and J lost 5 bases; unmatched junction nucleotides: 13. The CDR3 sequence is 15 residues long. CDR3 bases: TGCAGTGCACAGAGGAATAGCGGGGGTTCCGAGACCCAGTACTTC. It is translated as CSAQRNSGGSETQYF.

CDR3 region: CASTTTRRGNQPQHF. CDR3 in DNA: TGTGCCAGCACCACAACCCGACGCGGGAATCAGCCCCAGCATTTT. The chain carries TRBV6-2 or TRBV6-3 and TRBJ1-5, with unresolved D. This CDR3 comprises 15 residues. V was pared by 7 bases and J by 4 bases, with 17 bases between. CDR1 is MNHEY, CDR2 SVGEGT, per germline.

The table lists this clonotype with many counts. The chain couples TRBV6-1 to TRBJ2-7; possibly TRBD2 for D (7 bases). The germline V gene has CDR1 MNHNS and CDR2 SASEGT. This CDR3 contains 13 residues. V lost 8 bases and J 2 bases, leaving 13 bases between the germline ends. CDR3 protein: CASLGGVAYEQYF. The CDR3, as DNA: TGTGCCAGCCTAGGGGGGGTGGCCTACGAGCAGTACTTC.